Listed below are T cell receptor beta chains from one sample, sequenced in a study of T cell repertoires in cytomegalovirus infection. Using its own MiXCR run on the reads, TCRdb lists one record per CDR3 protein. The sample includes more than 150,000 distinct CDR3 sequences, about 21% of them seen just once. Source material: PBMCs. These receptors all stem from a human donor in good health (CMV status not recorded). Some clones in this sample may be carry-over from other donors' samples. CDR3s include the opening cysteine and the closing phenylalanine or tryptophan. A D gene is named only where the DNA matches it firmly. Expanded clones get a size class; other rows say once, few or many, or leave the size out.

TRBJ1-1 | NA | TRBV7-2 | NA | CASSLGVGRRAEAFF | TGTGCCAGCAGCCTAGGGGTGGGGAGGAGGGCTGAAGCTTTCTTT
TRBJ2-3 | NA | TRBV12-3/TRBV12-4 | TRBD2 | CASRLPGLGGTQYF | TGTGCCAGCAGACTCCCCGGACTAGGCGGCACGCAGTATTTT
TRBJ2-2 | few | TRBV7-2 | NA | CASSLGLFLTGELFF | TGTGCCAGCAGCTTAGGCCTTTTTCTCACCGGGGAGCTGTTTTTT
TRBJ2-1 | few | TRBV20-1 | TRBD2 | CSALASGRPITYNEQFF | TGCAGTGCCCTTGCTAGCGGGAGACCCATAACTTACAATGAGCAGTTCTTC
TRBJ2-2 | many | TRBV6-2/TRBV6-3 | NA | CASSYSLETGELFF | TGTGCCAGCAGTTACTCGCTGGAGACCGGGGAGCTGTTTTTT
TRBJ2-7 | many | TRBV12-3/TRBV12-4 | NA | CASSFSSSTSYEQYF | TGTGCCAGCAGCTTTTCTTCAAGTACCTCCTACGAGCAGTACTTC
TRBJ1-4 | NA | TRBV7-9 | NA | CASSYPGPRGKLFF | TGTGCCAGCAGCTACCCGGGCCCCCGGGGAAAACTGTTTTTT
TRBJ1-5 | few | TRBV6-6 | NA | CASSIPPTVRVQPQHF | TGTGCCAGCAGTATACCCCCGACGGTTAGGGTCCAGCCCCAGCATTTT
TRBJ2-7 | NA | TRBV2 | TRBD2 | CASTSPSGKYF | TGTGCCAGCACTTCCCCTAGCGGGAAATACTTC
TRBJ1-1 | many | TRBV7-9 | NA | CASSGRRENTEAFF | TGTGCCAGCAGCGGTAGACGGGAAAACACTGAAGCTTTCTTT
TRBJ1-5 | NA | TRBV6-8 | TRBD1 | CASSYLGQNQPQHF | TGTGCCAGCAGTTACCTGGGACAGAATCAGCCCCAGCATTTT
TRBJ2-3 | many | TRBV7-8 | TRBD2 | CASSLRERGRTDTQYF | TGTGCCAGCAGCTTACGGGAGCGGGGACGCACAGATACGCAGTATTTT
TRBJ2-1 | many | TRBV5-6 | NA | CASSLEGNEQFF | TGTGCCAGCAGCTTGGAAGGGAATGAGCAGTTCTTC
TRBJ1-1 | NA | TRBV12-3/TRBV12-4 | NA | CASSVKGRDTEAFF | TGTGCCAGCAGCGTAAAGGGAAGGGACACTGAAGCTTTCTTT
TRBJ2-3 | few | TRBV12-3/TRBV12-4 | NA | CASSSTVSTDTQYF | TGTGCCAGCAGTTCGACAGTTAGCACAGATACGCAGTATTTT
TRBJ1-1 | few | TRBV7-4 | TRBD1 | CASSTSTGFDTEAFF | TGTGCCAGCAGCACTTCGACAGGGTTTGACACTGAAGCTTTCTTT
TRBJ2-6 | few | TRBV29-1 | NA | CSVANRGANVLTF | TGCAGCGTTGCTAACAGGGGGGCCAACGTCCTGACTTTC
TRBJ2-1 | many | TRBV6-1 | NA | CASSEMGEQFF | TGTGCCAGCAGTGAAATGGGTGAGCAGTTCTTC
TRBJ2-6 | few | TRBV7-6 | NA | CASSPTSYSGANVLTF | TGTGCCAGCAGCCCGACCAGCTACTCTGGGGCCAACGTCCTGACTTTC
TRBJ1-1 | NA | TRBV27 | NA | CASYGGGDLTEAFF | TGTGCCAGCTACGGGGGAGGGGATCTCACTGAAGCTTTCTTT
TRBJ2-5 | NA | TRBV15 | NA | CATSGRQSLETQYF | TGTGCCACCAGCGGAAGACAGTCCCTAGAGACCCAGTACTTC
TRBJ2-5 | few | TRBV28 | TRBD2 | CASIWGTSGTQYF | TGTGCCAGCATTTGGGGGACTAGCGGGACCCAGTACTTC
TRBJ1-5 | few | TRBV6-8 | NA | CASGQEHQPQHF | TGTGCCAGCGGCCAAGAGCATCAGCCCCAGCATTTT
TRBJ1-3 | few | TRBV20-1 | NA | CSARRSQGLSGNTIYF | TGCAGTGCTAGACGATCCCAGGGGCTATCTGGAAACACCATATATTTT
TRBJ2-1 | many | TRBV6-1 | TRBD2 | CASTRTSGSFDEQFF | TGTGCCAGCACCCGAACTAGCGGGAGTTTCGATGAGCAGTTCTTC
TRBJ2-1 | few | TRBV7-9 | TRBD2 | CASSERLAGVREQFF | TGTGCCAGCAGCGAACGACTAGCGGGGGTTAGGGAGCAGTTCTTC
TRBJ1-2 | NA | TRBV7-3 | NA | CASSLGGYGYGYTF | TGTGCCAGCAGCTTAGGGGGGTATGGCTATGGCTACACCTTC
TRBJ2-1 | many | TRBV7-2 | TRBD2 | CASSLGLAGSNEQFF | TGTGCCAGCAGCTTGGGACTAGCGGGTTCCAATGAGCAGTTCTTC
TRBJ1-1 | few | TRBV10-3 | TRBD1 | CATTTGGSEAFF | TGTGCCACCACGACAGGGGGTTCTGAAGCTTTCTTT
TRBJ2-1 | NA | TRBV7-8 | TRBD2 | CASRGPRGDEQFF | TGTGCCAGCAGAGGGCCCCGGGGGGATGAGCAGTTCTTC
TRBJ1-2 | few | TRBV19 | TRBD1 | CASSIPRRDRSPYGYTF | TGTGCCAGTAGTATCCCTAGGCGGGACAGGAGTCCCTATGGCTACACCTTC
TRBJ2-7 | NA | TRBV19 | TRBD1 | CASSTTGFYEQYF | TGTGCCAGTAGTACGACAGGGTTCTACGAGCAGTACTTC
TRBJ2-5 | NA | TRBV5-1 | TRBD1 | CASSLGTGALQETQYF | TGCGCCAGCAGCTTGGGTACAGGGGCCCTACAAGAGACCCAGTACTTC
TRBJ2-2 | NA | TRBV6-5 | TRBD1 | CASSYSGTGYTGELFF | TGTGCCAGCAGTTACTCAGGGACAGGGTACACCGGGGAGCTGTTTTTT
TRBJ2-6 | NA | TRBV29-1 | NA | CSVETGPNVLTF | TGCAGCGTTGAAACGGGACCCAACGTCCTGACTTTC
TRBJ2-1 | many | TRBV7-9 | NA | CASSLGFDSPYNEQFF | TGTGCCAGCAGCTTAGGATTTGACTCCCCTTACAATGAGCAGTTCTTC
TRBJ2-7 | many | TRBV7-2 | TRBD1 | CASSRGTGSFKQYF | TGTGCCAGCAGCAGGGGGACAGGTTCATTCAAGCAGTACTTC
TRBJ2-7 | NA | TRBV19 | NA | CASSPQGQIYEQYF | TGTGCCAGTAGTCCCCAAGGACAGATTTACGAGCAGTACTTC
TRBJ1-1 | many | TRBV4-1 | NA | CASSQDIRTVTEAFF | TGCGCCAGCAGCCAAGATATCCGGACAGTCACTGAAGCTTTCTTT
TRBJ2-5 | many | TRBV11-2 | NA | CASSTGGGETQYF | TGTGCCAGCAGCACGGGGGGCGGGGAGACCCAGTACTTC
TRBJ2-1 | many | TRBV7-2 | NA | CASSLASRFEQFF | TGTGCCAGCAGCTTAGCATCCAGGTTTGAGCAGTTCTTC
TRBJ1-1 | few | TRBV11-3 | NA | CASSLGQGKAFF | TGTGCCAGCAGCTTAGGGCAGGGCAAAGCTTTCTTT
TRBJ2-7 | many | TRBV7-2 | NA | CASSTGTFSYEQYF | TGTGCCAGCAGCACCGGGACGTTTTCCTACGAGCAGTACTTC
TRBJ2-5 | few | TRBV12-3/TRBV12-4 | NA | CASSLRSQETQYF | TGTGCCAGCAGTTTAAGGTCACAAGAGACCCAGTACTTC
TRBJ1-5 | few | TRBV12-3/TRBV12-4 | NA | CASRSGYQPQHF | TGTGCCAGCAGGTCCGGCTATCAGCCCCAGCATTTT
TRBJ1-1 | NA | TRBV9 | NA | CASSVGTLGNTEAFF | TGTGCCAGCAGCGTTGGCACTTTGGGGAACACTGAAGCTTTCTTT
TRBJ2-1 | NA | TRBV9 | NA | CASSVGRGPGNNEQFF | TGTGCCAGCAGCGTAGGGCGGGGACCTGGGAACAATGAGCAGTTCTTC
TRBJ2-5 | few | TRBV20-1 | NA | CSAQRGGPKETQYF | TGCAGTGCACAGAGGGGAGGACCAAAAGAGACCCAGTACTTC
TRBJ2-5 | NA | TRBV20-1 | NA | CSAGGRLETQYF | TGCAGTGCTGGAGGGAGGTTGGAGACCCAGTACTTC
TRBJ2-1 | many | TRBV7-2 | NA | CASSLSLLGNEQFF | TGTGCCAGCAGCTTATCTCTCCTGGGCAATGAGCAGTTCTTC
TRBJ2-2 | few | TRBV10-3 | NA | CAISEFSTPNTGELFF | TGTGCCATCAGTGAGTTCTCAACACCAAACACCGGGGAGCTGTTTTTT
TRBJ2-1 | many | TRBV11-2 | TRBD2 | CASSLIFREGRAEQFF | TGTGCCAGCAGCTTAATCTTTCGGGAGGGCCGCGCGGAGCAGTTCTTC
TRBJ2-5 | NA | TRBV7-9 | NA | CASSSRWGEKETQYF | TGTGCCAGCAGCTCCCGCTGGGGGGAGAAAGAGACCCAGTACTTC
TRBJ1-5 | few | TRBV18 | NA | CASSPGDNQPQHF | TGTGCCAGCTCACCGGGGGACAATCAGCCCCAGCATTTT